This T cell receptor beta chain was profiled in a study of T-cell reconstitution after alpha-beta-depleted transplantation in children. Study-wide points: Reportedly, alpha-beta T cells present about two months post-transplant originated from several hundred expanded clones of graft origin. A year post-transplant, T-cell counts and diversity derived mostly from newly produced T cells. Surviving recipient T cells and thymic progenitors underlay high day-60 TCRbeta diversity in some patients.

Ten or more counts support this clonotype. Its antigen remains unidentified. Deletions cut 5 bases from V and 0 bases from J, with 8 bases between. Germline V lookup: CDR1 SQVTM, CDR2 ANQGSEA. The CDR3 consists of 13 residues. Unique molecular identifiers were incorporated during preparation of the TCRbeta library. TCRdb processed the PCR reads anew with MiXCR; each CDR3 protein has one entry. Of fewer than 150,000 distinct CDR3 sequences in the sample, about 23% are singletons; the top ten hold 10% to 13%. The sequenced sample was PBMCs, mostly from graft donor cells, obtained 180 days after TCRalphabeta/CD19-depleted stem cell transplant. The J gene is TRBJ2-4, the V gene TRBV29-1; no reliable D call. This TCR came from a male patient aged 2-15 years who had a stem cell transplant for chronic granulomatous disease, so the T cells may come from the graft donor. The chain's CDR3 is CSVLAVAKNIQYF. In DNA form, the CDR3 reads TGCAGCGTTCTGGCCGTAGCCAAAAACATTCAGTACTTC.